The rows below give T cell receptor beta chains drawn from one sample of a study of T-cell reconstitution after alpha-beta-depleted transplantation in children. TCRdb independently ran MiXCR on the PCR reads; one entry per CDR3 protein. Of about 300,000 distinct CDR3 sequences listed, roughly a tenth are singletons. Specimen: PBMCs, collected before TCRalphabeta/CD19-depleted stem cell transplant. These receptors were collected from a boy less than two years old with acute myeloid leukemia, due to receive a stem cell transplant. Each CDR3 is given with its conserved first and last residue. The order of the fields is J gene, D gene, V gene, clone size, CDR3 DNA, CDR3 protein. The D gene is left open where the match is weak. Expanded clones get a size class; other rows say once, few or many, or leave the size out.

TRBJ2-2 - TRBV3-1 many TGTGCCAGCAGCCAAGGGCGGGGGAACACCGGGGAGCTGTTTTTT CASSQGRGNTGELFF
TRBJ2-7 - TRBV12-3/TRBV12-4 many TGTGCCAGCAGTTTATTCGAGGAGGGCGAGCAGTACTTC CASSLFEEGEQYF
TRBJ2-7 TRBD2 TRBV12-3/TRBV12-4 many TGTGCCAGCAGTTGGCTAGCGGGGTTCTTGTACTTC CASSWLAGFLYF
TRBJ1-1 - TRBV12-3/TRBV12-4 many TGTGCCAGCAGCCTACAGGGCGCCTACACTGAAGCTTTCTTT CASSLQGAYTEAFF
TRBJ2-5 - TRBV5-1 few TGCGCCAGCAGCTTGGCGGCCACAGGTCGGCAAGAGACCCAGTACTTC CASSLAATGRQETQYF
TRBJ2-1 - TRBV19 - TGTGCCAGTAGTATAAACCGACCCTCCTACAATGAGCAGTTCTTC CASSINRPSYNEQFF
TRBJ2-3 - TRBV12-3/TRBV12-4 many TGTGCCAGCAGTTTACGGCGGGACACAGATACGCAGTATTTT CASSLRRDTDTQYF
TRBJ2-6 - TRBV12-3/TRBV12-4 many TGTGCCAGCACCTTTTCGTCCACAGGGAAGCGAGCCAACGTCCTGACTTTC CASTFSSTGKRANVLTF
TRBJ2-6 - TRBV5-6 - TGTGCCAGCAGCTTGGTGCCACCCTCTGGGGCCAACGTCCTGACTTTC CASSLVPPSGANVLTF
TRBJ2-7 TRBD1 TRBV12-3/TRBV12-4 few TGTGCCAGCAGGCGACAGGGGGCAGGCTACGAGCAGTACTTC CASRRQGAGYEQYF
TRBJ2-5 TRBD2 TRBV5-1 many TGCGCCAGCGAGGGAGGGGAGACCCAGTACTTC CASEGGETQYF
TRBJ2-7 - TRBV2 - TGTGCCACCCCCAAGGCAGAACTTAACGAGCAGTACTTC CATPKAELNEQYF
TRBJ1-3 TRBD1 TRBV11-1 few TGTGCCAGCAGCTATTTCCGGGACAGGGGACGCTCTGGAAACACCATATATTTT CASSYFRDRGRSGNTIYF
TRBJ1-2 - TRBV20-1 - TGCAGTGCTAGAGATCTCCGGGGATACTATGGCTACACCTTC CSARDLRGYYGYTF
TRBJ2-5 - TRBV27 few TGTGCCAGCAGTTCCGCCTGGGGGCGAGAGACCCAGTACTTC CASSSAWGRETQYF
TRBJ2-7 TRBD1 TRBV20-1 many TGCAGTGTTAGGGGAGGGACAGGGGATCCCTACGAGCAGTACTTC CSVRGGTGDPYEQYF
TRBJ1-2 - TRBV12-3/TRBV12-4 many TGTGCCAGCAGTTTATGGTTAACAGGCTATGGCTACACCTTC CASSLWLTGYGYTF
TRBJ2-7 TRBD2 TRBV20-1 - TGCAGTGCTAGAGTACCTAGCGGGGGATACTACGAGCAGTACTTC CSARVPSGGYYEQYF
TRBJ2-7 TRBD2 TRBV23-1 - TGCGCCAGGGCTAGCGGCCACCTTGCCCCATACGAGCAGTACTTC CARASGHLAPYEQYF
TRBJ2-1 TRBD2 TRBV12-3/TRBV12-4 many TGTGCCAGCAGTTTAACCGGGACTAGGGTGGGTGAGCAGTTCTTC CASSLTGTRVGEQFF
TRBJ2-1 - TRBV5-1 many TGCGCCAGCAGCTTCTACAGGGGAGGCTCCTACAATGAGCAGTTCTTC CASSFYRGGSYNEQFF
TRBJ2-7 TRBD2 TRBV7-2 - TGTGCCAGCAGCTTAGGGAGCGGGGGCAGAACCTACGAGCAGTACTTC CASSLGSGGRTYEQYF
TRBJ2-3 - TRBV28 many TGTGCCAGCAGTTTCGAGGGGGACACGGATCTTCTGGATACGCAGTATTTT CASSFEGDTDLLDTQYF
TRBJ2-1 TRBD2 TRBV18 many TGTGCCAGCTCACCACCGTCTCTAGCGGGAGGGAAAATGCAGTTCTTC CASSPPSLAGGKMQFF
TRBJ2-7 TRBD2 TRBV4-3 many TGCGCCAGCAGCCAAGATACGACTAGCGGGACCTACGAGCAGTACTTC CASSQDTTSGTYEQYF
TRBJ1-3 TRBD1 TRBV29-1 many TGCAGCGTTCGGGACAGGGGAGGTAACACCATATATTTT CSVRDRGGNTIYF
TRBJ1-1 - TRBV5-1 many TGCGCCAGCAGCTTGGACGCAGGGAACACTGAAGCTTTCTTT CASSLDAGNTEAFF
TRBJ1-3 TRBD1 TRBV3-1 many TGTGCCAGCAGCCGACAGGGACTCTACTCTGGAAACACCATATATTTT CASSRQGLYSGNTIYF
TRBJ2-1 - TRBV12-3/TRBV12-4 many TGTGCCAGCAGTTACCTGAAGGCCTACAATGAGCAGTTCTTC CASSYLKAYNEQFF
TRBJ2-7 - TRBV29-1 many TGCAGCGTCGGCGGCCGGGGGCCCCCCTACGAGCAGTACTTC CSVGGRGPPYEQYF
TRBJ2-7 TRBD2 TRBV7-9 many TGTGCCAGCGGCTCTAGCGGCAACTACGAGCAGTACTTC CASGSSGNYEQYF
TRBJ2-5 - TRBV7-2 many TGTGCCAGCAGCTTGAAGGACCTCGAGGAGACCCAGTACTTC CASSLKDLEETQYF
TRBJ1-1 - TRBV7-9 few TGTGCCAGCAGCTTAAGAGCCAACAGAGCCAACACTGAAGCTTTCTTT CASSLRANRANTEAFF
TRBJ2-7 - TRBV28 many TGTGCCAGCAGCGGGCCCAACGAGCAGTACTTC CASSGPNEQYF
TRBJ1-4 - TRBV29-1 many TGCAGCGTTGAATACCAGGGCGGGGAAAAACTGTTTTTT CSVEYQGGEKLFF
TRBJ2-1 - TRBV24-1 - TGTGCCACCAGTGATTTAGAACGCGGACCCCAGTTCTTC CATSDLERGPQFF
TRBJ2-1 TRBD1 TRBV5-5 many TGTGCCAGCAGCTTGGGGGGACAGACCTACAATGAGCAGTTCTTC CASSLGGQTYNEQFF
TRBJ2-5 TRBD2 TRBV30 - TGTGCCTGGGGACCGGGGGGGCAAGAGACCCAGTACTTC CAWGPGGQETQYF
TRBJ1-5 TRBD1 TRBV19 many TGTGCCAGTAGTATGGACAGGGGAGGGAATCAGCCCCAGCATTTT CASSMDRGGNQPQHF
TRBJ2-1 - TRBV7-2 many TGTGCCAGCAGCATCAGACTAACCTACAATGAGCAGTTCTTC CASSIRLTYNEQFF
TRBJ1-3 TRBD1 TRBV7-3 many TGTGCCAGCAGCCCTACAGGGGCCTCTGGAAACACCATATATTTT CASSPTGASGNTIYF
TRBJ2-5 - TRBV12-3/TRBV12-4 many TGTGCCAGCAGTTTGAACGGGGACTCCCAAGAGACCCAGTACTTC CASSLNGDSQETQYF
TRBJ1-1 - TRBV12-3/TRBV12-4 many TGTGCCAGCAGTCGGGGTGGGGAAGCTTTCTTT CASSRGGEAFF
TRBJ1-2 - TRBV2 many TGTGCCAGCCTAGGGGTGACAGGAATACCCTATGGCTACACCTTC CASLGVTGIPYGYTF
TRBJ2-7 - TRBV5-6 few TGTGCCAGCAGCTTCATTCGGGGATGGTCCTACGAGCAGTACTTC CASSFIRGWSYEQYF
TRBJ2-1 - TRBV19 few TGTGCCAGTACCAATACCCCGGGACCTAACAATGAGCAGTTCTTC CASTNTPGPNNEQFF
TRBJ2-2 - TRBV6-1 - TGTGCCAGCAGTGGTATAGTAATGAACACCGGGGAGCTGTTTTTT CASSGIVMNTGELFF
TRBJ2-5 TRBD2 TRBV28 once TGTGCCAGCAGTCCATTGACTAGCGGGGGCAAAGAGACCCAGTACTTC CASSPLTSGGKETQYF
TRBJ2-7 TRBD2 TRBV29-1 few TGCAGCGCTTTAACTAGCGGGCGAGGTTACGAGCAGTACTTC CSALTSGRGYEQYF
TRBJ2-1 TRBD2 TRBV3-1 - TGTGCCAGCGGCTCCAGCCTAGCGGGAGTATACAATGAGCAGTTCTTC CASGSSLAGVYNEQFF